A selection of T cell receptor beta chains follows, all from one sample in a study of T cells after yellow fever vaccination. Using its own MiXCR run on the 5' RACE reads, TCRdb lists one record per CDR3 protein. The sample carries more than 65,000 distinct CDR3 sequences, roughly 14% recorded once. The source material was CD8+ T cells not binding an NS4B(214-222) dextramer, sorted from PBMCs, sampled approximately 20 days after the first yellow fever vaccination. The source of these receptors is a man between 18 and 35 years old who received the YFV17D yellow fever vaccine. Both conserved end residues are part of each CDR3. Each record gives: J gene, D gene, clone size, V gene, CDR3 protein, CDR3 DNA. A D gene is named only where the DNA matches it firmly. Rows may omit the clone size; those that give it use once, few, many or a size class.

J gene: TRBJ1-1; D gene: NA; clone size: NA; V gene: TRBV4-3; CDR3 protein: CASSQAPGGSTEAFF; CDR3 DNA: TGCGCCAGCAGCCAAGCCCCCGGGGGTAGCACTGAAGCTTTCTTT
J gene: TRBJ2-1; D gene: NA; clone size: many; V gene: TRBV6-1; CDR3 protein: CASSLTSFSYNEQFF; CDR3 DNA: TGTGCCAGCAGTCTGACTAGTTTCTCCTACAATGAGCAGTTCTTC
J gene: TRBJ2-5; D gene: NA; clone size: NA; V gene: TRBV23-1; CDR3 protein: CASSQSTRAMSWETQYF; CDR3 DNA: TGCGCCAGCAGTCAATCGACCAGGGCCATGTCATGGGAGACCCAGTACTTC
J gene: TRBJ2-5; D gene: TRBD2; clone size: few; V gene: TRBV4-2; CDR3 protein: CASSQDWASGGGETQYF; CDR3 DNA: TGTGCCAGCAGCCAAGATTGGGCTAGCGGGGGAGGAGAGACCCAGTACTTC
J gene: TRBJ2-3; D gene: TRBD2; clone size: few; V gene: TRBV15; CDR3 protein: CATSSSGGLAGDTQYF; CDR3 DNA: TGTGCCACCAGCAGTTCCGGGGGACTAGCGGGAGATACGCAGTATTTT
J gene: TRBJ1-1; D gene: NA; clone size: few; V gene: TRBV29-1; CDR3 protein: CSVALGNTEAFF; CDR3 DNA: TGCAGCGTTGCGCTTGGGAACACTGAAGCTTTCTTT
J gene: TRBJ2-7; D gene: TRBD1; clone size: few; V gene: TRBV9; CDR3 protein: CASSPTGGSYEQYF; CDR3 DNA: TGTGCCAGCAGCCCTACAGGGGGCTCCTACGAGCAGTACTTC
J gene: TRBJ1-1; D gene: NA; clone size: NA; V gene: TRBV6-5; CDR3 protein: CASARSGTEAFF; CDR3 DNA: TGTGCCAGCGCTCGCTCAGGCACTGAAGCTTTCTTT
J gene: TRBJ2-6; D gene: NA; clone size: NA; V gene: TRBV18; CDR3 protein: CASSPPPGHHPSGANVLTF; CDR3 DNA: TGTGCCAGCTCACCACCTCCGGGACACCATCCCTCTGGGGCCAACGTCCTGACTTTC
J gene: TRBJ1-2; D gene: NA; clone size: NA; V gene: TRBV20-1; CDR3 protein: CSARDAARNYGYTF; CDR3 DNA: TGCAGTGCTAGGGACGCGGCCCGAAACTATGGCTACACCTTC
J gene: TRBJ2-6; D gene: TRBD1; clone size: NA; V gene: TRBV20-1; CDR3 protein: CSATTGGQGPPGANVLTF; CDR3 DNA: TGCAGTGCTACGACCGGGGGACAGGGACCCCCTGGGGCCAACGTCCTGACTTTC